The 21 T cell receptor beta chains below were found in one sample sequenced in a study of blood T cell repertoires in COVID-19. Clones were sequenced by immunoSEQ multiplex PCR, and TCRdb holds only the in-frame ones, with some missing. The data hold some 260,000 clones, with about 90% observed a single time. The sequenced material came from peripheral blood. These receptors were taken from a man aged 18 to 30 with active or convalescent COVID-19.

J is TRBJ1-5 and V is TRBV7-9; D is perhaps TRBD1 (6 bases). Germline CDR1 and CDR2: SEHNR and FQNEAQ (reference sequence). Trimming left V 5 bases short and J 9 bases short, with 17 bases between. This CDR3 has 14 residues. The CDR3 region has the DNA TGTGCCAGCAGCGGACAGAATTCGGTTGGGCCCCAGCATTTT. It encodes CASSGQNSVGPQHF. The variable domain in full, completed from reference TRBV7-9 and TRBJ1-5, reads DTGVSQNPRHKITKRGQNVTFRCDPISEHNRLYWYRQTLGQGPEFLTYFQNEAQLEKSRLLSDRFSAERPKGSFSTLEIQRTEQGDSAMYLCASSGQNSVGPQHFGDGTRLSIL.

The chain has TRBV16 and TRBJ1-1; D is perhaps TRBD1 (6 bases). The ends were cut back, 3 bases at V and 2 bases at J, with 16 bases in the middle. The germline CDR1 and CDR2 sequences are KGHSY and FQNENV. The CDR3 has 16 amino acids. This CDR3 is CASSQIRSGGNTEAFF. The CDR3 DNA is TGTGCCAGCAGCCAGATTCGGTCGGGGGGCAACACTGAAGCTTTCTTT.

The rearrangement links TRBV5-6 to TRBJ1-6; the D is unclear. Trimming left V 5 bases short and J 5 bases short, with 8 bases between. This CDR3 comprises 13 residues. The germline V gene encodes CDR1 SGHDT and CDR2 YYEEEE. CDR3 residues: CASSGLNNSPLHF. The CDR3 region has the DNA TGTGCCAGCAGTGGCCTTAATAATTCACCCCTCCACTTT.

The CDR3 nucleotides read TGTGCCATCAGTGAGTCGTGGGGACAGGTTAACTATGGCTACACCTTC. As protein: CAISESWGQVNYGYTF. The chain uses TRBV10-3 and TRBJ1-2; 8 nucleotides align to TRBD1. Trimming took 0 bases from V and 1 from J; bases not matched to a gene: 4. This CDR3 spans 16 amino acids. The germline CDR1 and CDR2 sequences are ENHRY and SYGVKD.

V and J are TRBV28 and TRBJ2-1; no definite D call. This CDR3 is 14 amino acids long. V shed 4 bases and J shed 2 bases, with 9 bases lying between them. Germline values: CDR1 MDHEN, CDR2 SYDVKM. The CDR3 protein is CASSSTPPYNEQFF. In DNA, the CDR3 is TGTGCCAGCAGTTCTACTCCCCCCTACAATGAGCAGTTCTTC.

The gene calls are TRBV24-1 and TRBJ1-2, with D unclear. The germline V and J ends were trimmed by 4 bases and 8 bases, with 13 bases remaining between them. This CDR3 region has 13 residues. Germline CDR1 and CDR2: KGHDR and SFDVKD. The CDR3 sequence is CATSDTRAGGYTF. The CDR3, as DNA: TGTGCCACCAGTGACACTAGGGCTGGGGGCTACACCTTC.

The genes are TRBV6-6 and TRBJ2-1, with D uncertain. The V and J ends lost 6 bases and 6 bases respectively, with 6 bases between them. Germline CDR1 and CDR2: MNHNY and SVGAGI (reference sequence). This CDR3 spans 11 amino acids. CDR3 sequence: CASSHSNEQFF. Written as DNA, the CDR3 is TGTGCCAGCAGCCACTCCAATGAGCAGTTCTTC.

The chain joins TRBV4-3 to TRBJ2-3, with 9 positions matching TRBD2. CDR3 length: 16 residues. Germline values: CDR1 LGHNA, CDR2 YSLEER. Trimming cost V 1 base and J 3 bases; bases outside gene matches: 5. As DNA, the CDR3 is TGCGCCAGCAGCCAAGTCGGAGCGGGGGGAACAGATACGCAGTATTTT. Amino acid sequence: CASSQVGAGGTDTQYF.

The V and J genes are TRBV5-4 and TRBJ1-2; D gene ambiguous. Germline CDR1 reads SGHNT; CDR2 reads YYREEE (reference sequence). The germline V and J ends were trimmed by 3 bases and 2 bases, with 17 bases remaining between them. The CDR3 has 16 residues. The CDR3 sequence: CASSSDLNTANYGYTF. The CDR3 DNA is TGTGCCAGCAGCTCCGACCTAAATACAGCCAACTATGGCTACACCTTC.

This rearrangement joins TRBV19 to TRBJ1-3, with D maybe TRBD1 (5 bases). V dropped 5 bases and J dropped 2 bases, with 16 bases sitting between them. The CDR3 consists of 16 residues. In germline, CDR1 is LNHDA, CDR2 SQIVND (reference sequence). CDR3 residues: CASSEAGYPAGNTIYF. The CDR3 DNA reads TGTGCCAGTAGTGAAGCAGGGTACCCTGCTGGAAACACCATATATTTT.

The chain couples TRBV6-2 or TRBV6-3 to TRBJ2-3; TRBD2 agrees at 9 bases. The CDR3 covers 16 residues. Per germline, CDR1 MNHEY and CDR2 SVGEGT. The ends lost 0 bases at V and 4 bases at J; junction bases unmatched: 5. The DNA of the CDR3 is TGTGCCAGCAGTTACTCGTCGGCGGGAGGGCCAGATACGCAGTATTTT. Translation: CASSYSSAGGPDTQYF.

This clone occurred once. The rearrangement uses TRBV6-5 and TRBJ2-1; 8 bases are a match to TRBD2. CDR1 and CDR2 (germline): MNHEY, SVGAGI. This CDR3 comprises 15 residues. With V trimmed by 6 bases and J by 0 bases, 4 bases remained unmatched. CDR3 protein: CASSFSGSSYNEQFF. CDR3 DNA sequence: TGTGCCAGCAGCTTCAGCGGGAGCTCCTACAATGAGCAGTTCTTC.

The rearrangement joins TRBV7-2 to TRBJ2-1; TRBD2 aligns across 9 bases. This CDR3 has 15 residues. V lost 1 base and J lost 7; bases outside the gene matches: 5. Germline CDR1 reads SGHTA; CDR2 reads FQGNSA. CDR3 DNA: TGTGCCAGCAGCTTAGTGGCGGGAGGGTCTAATGAGCAGTTCTTC. Translated, it gives CASSLVAGGSNEQFF. The full variable domain, in which reference TRBV7-2 and TRBJ2-1 provide the parts outside the CDR3, is GAGVSQSPSNKVTEKGKDVELRCDPISGHTALYWYRQSLGQGLEFLIYFQGNSAPDKSGLPSDRFSAERTGGSVSTLTIQRTQQEDSAVYLCASSLVAGGSNEQFFGPGTRLTVL.

The V call is TRBV9, the J call TRBJ2-7, with D possibly TRBD2 on 6 matching bases. This CDR3 is 15 amino acids long. V lost 3 bases and J lost 7, with 20 bases in between. Germline loops: CDR1 SGDLS, CDR2 YYNGEE. The CDR3 loop reads CASSADPGSGGEQYF. The CDR3 DNA reads TGTGCCAGCAGCGCCGACCCGGGATCCGGAGGGGAGCAGTACTTC.

The chain couples TRBV6-2 or TRBV6-3 to TRBJ2-7; a possible D gene is TRBD2 (6 bases). CDR3 length: 15 residues. Germline lookup yields CDR1 MNHEY and CDR2 SVGEGT. The germline V and J ends were trimmed by 0 bases and 6 bases, with 15 bases remaining between them. The CDR3 DNA reads TGTGCCAGCAGTTACTCGTTCCTTGCCGGGGGCGAGCAGTACTTC. Its translation is CASSYSFLAGGEQYF.

The chain combines TRBV18 with TRBJ1-1; 7 nucleotides line up with TRBD1. V trimming: 6 bases; J trimming: 4 bases; junction bases outside the gene matches: 8. The CDR3 has 14 amino acids. CDR1 and CDR2 from the germline V gene are KGHSH and LQKENI. In DNA, the CDR3 is TGTGCCAGCTCCCAGAACAGGGGCGGCACTGAAGCTTTCTTT. It yields the protein CASSQNRGGTEAFF.

This chain uses TRBV6-1 with TRBJ1-4; D gene unclear. Looked up from germline, CDR1 is MNHNS and CDR2 is SASEGT. Trimming pared 1 base from V and 4 bases from J, leaving 7 bases between. The length of the CDR3 is 14 residues. The CDR3 reads CASSEGQFNEKLFF. The CDR3 DNA reads TGTGCCAGCAGTGAAGGACAATTTAATGAAAAACTGTTTTTT.

The V and J genes are TRBV28 and TRBJ1-1; 7 bases map to TRBD1. The CDR3 is made up of 16 amino acids. Germline trimming cut 4 bases from V and 0 bases from J; bases unmatched to any gene: 8. The germline gives CDR1 MDHEN, CDR2 SYDVKM. In DNA, the CDR3 is TGTGCCAGCAGTTACTACAGGGGACCCCTGAACACTGAAGCTTTCTTT. Protein product: CASSYYRGPLNTEAFF.

The chain couples TRBV19 to TRBJ2-1; the match to TRBD2 covers 7 bases. Germline V lookup: CDR1 LNHDA, CDR2 SQIVND (reference sequence). This CDR3 is built from 15 residues. V shed 4 bases, J shed 2 bases, and the junction held 5 bases outside the gene matches. In nucleotides, the CDR3 is TGTGCCAGTAGTACAAGCGGGGACCCCTACAATGAGCAGTTCTTC. This encodes CASSTSGDPYNEQFF.

The chain links TRBV5-1 to TRBJ2-7; D is unresolved. Trimming took 3 bases from V and 5 from J, leaving 9 bases between them. This CDR3 has 12 amino acids. Germline CDR1 is SGHRS and CDR2 is YFSETQ. The CDR3 region is CASSWANDEQYF. The CDR3, as DNA: TGCGCCAGCAGCTGGGCTAACGACGAGCAGTACTTC.

This chain connects TRBV7-2 to TRBJ2-1; 11 positions match TRBD2. Germline assignment: CDR1 SGHTA and CDR2 FQGNSA. J lost 8 bases, V lost 2 bases, and 5 bases had no gene match. CDR3 length: 15 residues. The CDR3 sequence: CASSLTSGRWDEQFF. CDR3 DNA: TGTGCCAGCAGCTTAACTAGCGGGAGATGGGATGAGCAGTTCTTC.